The entry below gives a single TCR beta chain sequence along with its context. This specimen belongs to a study of blood T cell repertoires in COVID-19. Study summary: COVID-19 samples collected from the United States, Italy and Spain covered acute and convalescent phases.

V shed 0 bases, J shed 1 base, and the junction held 12 bases outside the gene matches. There are 18 residues in the CDR3. Germline V gene sequence: CDR1 SGHRS, CDR2 YFSETQ. In the study's own analysis: The assay estimated nucleated cells by amplifying reference gene primers. Profiling relied on immunoSEQ multiplex PCR, and the TCRdb table lists in-frame clones only, not all of them. V, J and clone size are taken as reported in that table, and D and trimming were inferred from the DNA itself. Seen here are some 130,000 clones, 80% to 85% observed once, and the top ten hold 8% to 9.5%. This chain connects TRBV5-1 to TRBJ2-5; TRBD2 matches at 7 bases. This TCR derives from a woman aged 60-75 years with active or convalescent COVID-19. The source material was peripheral blood. CDR3 nucleotide sequence: TGCGCCAGCAGCTTGGATTGGACTAGTGTTTTGGGCCAAGAGACCCAGTACTTC. Translating gives CASSLDWTSVLGQETQYF. The entire variable domain, with the rest obtained from reference TRBV5-1 and TRBJ2-5, is as follows: KAGVTQTPRYLIKTRGQQVTLSCSPISGHRSVSWYQQTPGQGLQFLFEYFSETQRNKGNFPGRFSGRQFSNSRSEMNVSTLELGDSALYLCASSLDWTSVLGQETQYFGPGTRLLVL.